This is a list of T cell receptor beta chains from one sample in a study of blood T cell repertoires in COVID-19. TCRdb's copy holds only in-frame clones and misses some; the assay was immunoSEQ multiplex PCR. In the table there are 270,000 or so clones, approximately 91% of which are singletons. Sequences were obtained from PBMCs or T cells enriched from blood (not recorded which). The source is a woman between 35 and 50 years old with acute COVID-19. Each CDR3 is given with its conserved first and last residue. The D gene is left open where the match is weak. Clone size appears in some rows only: once, few, many, or a class for an expanded clone.

abundance,j_gene,v_gene,d_gene,CDR3aa,CDR3nt
.,TRBJ2-1,TRBV29-1,.,CSVEGTGLFF,TGCAGCGTTGAGGGTACCGGGTTGTTCTTC
.,TRBJ2-1,TRBV6-5,.,CASSTHTGGSDEQFF,TGTGCCAGCAGTACTCATACAGGAGGGAGCGATGAGCAGTTCTTC
.,TRBJ2-6,TRBV7-2,.,CASSLMQFSGANVLTF,TGTGCCAGCAGCTTAATGCAGTTCTCTGGGGCCAACGTCCTGACTTTC
.,TRBJ1-1,TRBV7-9,.,CASDREVNTEAFF,TGTGCCAGCGACAGAGAAGTGAACACTGAAGCTTTCTTT
.,TRBJ1-2,TRBV29-1,.,CSVDRGPYGYTF,TGCAGCGTTGATAGGGGCCCCTATGGCTACACCTTC
.,TRBJ2-6,TRBV18,.,CASSPPLGVISGANVLTF,TGTGCCAGCTCACCCCCCCTAGGGGTAATCTCTGGGGCCAACGTCCTGACTTTC
.,TRBJ1-4,TRBV2,TRBD1,CASSGQGRFGKLFF,TGTGCCAGCAGTGGACAGGGCCGCTTTGGGAAACTGTTTTTT
.,TRBJ1-2,TRBV18,.,CASSPPEGGYTF,TGTGCCAGCTCACCACCCGAGGGTGGCTACACCTTC
.,TRBJ1-1,TRBV6-5,.,CASSYSPGLNTEAFF,TGTGCCAGCAGTTACTCGCCTGGCTTGAACACTGAAGCTTTCTTT
.,TRBJ1-1,TRBV30,TRBD1,CAWRNRGLLNTEAFF,TGTGCCTGGCGAAACAGGGGGCTTTTGAACACTGAAGCTTTCTTT
.,TRBJ2-3,TRBV12-3/TRBV12-4,.,CASTRPVADTQYF,TGTGCCAGCACTCGCCCAGTCGCAGATACGCAGTATTTT
.,TRBJ1-6,TRBV15,.,CATSRGVGGNNSPLHF,TGTGCCACCAGCAGAGGAGTGGGGGGGAATAATTCACCCCTCCACTTT
many,TRBJ1-1,TRBV4-2,.,CASSQVQGAEAFF,TGTGCCAGCAGCCAAGTTCAGGGTGCTGAAGCTTTCTTT
.,TRBJ2-2,TRBV19,TRBD2,CASSITSGRTYGGELFF,TGTGCCAGTAGTATTACTAGCGGGAGGACCTACGGCGGGGAGCTGTTTTTT
.,TRBJ2-2,TRBV18,TRBD2,CASSLQTSGGGTGELFF,TGTGCCAGCTCACTACAGACTAGCGGGGGAGGCACCGGGGAGCTGTTTTTT
.,TRBJ1-2,TRBV2,.,CASSPGQRYGYTF,TGTGCCAGCAGTCCCGGACAGAGATATGGCTACACCTTC
.,TRBJ2-3,TRBV20-1,.,CSASKDTQYF,TGCAGTGCTAGCAAAGATACGCAGTATTTT
.,TRBJ1-2,TRBV2,.,CASIWGRHELSSGYTF,TGTGCCAGCATCTGGGGCAGACACGAACTCTCATCTGGCTACACCTTC
many,TRBJ1-1,TRBV5-6,.,CASSLQDLNTEAFF,TGTGCCAGCAGCTTGCAGGACTTGAACACTGAAGCTTTCTTT
.,TRBJ2-1,TRBV5-1,TRBD2,CASRGASGDYNEQFF,TGCGCCAGTCGAGGGGCTAGCGGGGACTACAATGAGCAGTTCTTC
.,TRBJ2-3,TRBV2,TRBD2,CASSPMAGVSNTQYF,TGTGCCAGCAGTCCTATGGCGGGAGTATCAAATACGCAGTATTTT
.,TRBJ2-3,TRBV29-1,TRBD2,CSVEVAGVGDTQYF,TGCAGCGTTGAGGTAGCGGGAGTTGGAGATACGCAGTATTTT
.,TRBJ2-7,TRBV5-8,TRBD1,CASSLDRTGLYEQYF,TGTGCCAGCAGCTTGGATCGGACAGGGCTTTACGAGCAGTACTTC
.,TRBJ1-5,TRBV15,TRBD1,CATSRDTQGVTVYSNQPQHF,TGTGCCACCAGCAGAGATACGCAGGGGGTGACTGTTTATAGCAATCAGCCCCAGCATTTT
.,TRBJ2-7,TRBV9,TRBD2,CASSVSGGIKDEQYF,TGTGCCAGCAGCGTCAGCGGGGGGATTAAGGACGAGCAGTACTTC
.,TRBJ2-6,TRBV19,.,CASSIDFSGANVLTF,TGTGCCAGTAGTATAGACTTCTCTGGGGCCAACGTCCTGACTTTC
.,TRBJ2-2,TRBV19,.,CASSIVQGSGGELFF,TGTGCCAGTAGTATAGTGCAGGGCTCGGGCGGGGAGCTGTTTTTT
.,TRBJ1-2,TRBV30,.,CAWSPTGTYGYTF,TGTGCCTGGAGTCCAACAGGGACCTATGGCTACACCTTC
.,TRBJ1-4,TRBV25-1,TRBD1,CASRRTGDREKLFF,TGTGCCAGCCGACGGACAGGGGATAGAGAAAAACTGTTTTTT
.,TRBJ1-6,TRBV5-1,TRBD1,CASRVGTGDSPLHF,TGCGCCAGCCGGGTGGGGACAGGGGATTCACCCCTCCACTTT
.,TRBJ1-1,TRBV18,.,CASSPGSPNTEAFF,TGTGCCAGCTCACCGGGCAGTCCGAACACTGAAGCTTTCTTT
.,TRBJ2-7,TRBV9,.,CASSVGRAGAEQYF,TGTGCCAGCAGCGTAGGAAGAGCAGGGGCCGAGCAGTACTTC
.,TRBJ1-2,TRBV2,.,CASSGTVGGYTF,TGTGCCAGCAGTGGGACAGTGGGAGGCTACACCTTC
few,TRBJ1-5,TRBV4-1,TRBD1,CASSSGTGGFSQPQHF,TGCGCCAGCAGCTCCGGGACAGGGGGTTTTAGCCAGCCCCAGCATTTT
.,TRBJ1-2,TRBV7-2,.,CASSLETDLYGYTF,TGTGCCAGCAGCTTAGAAACAGACCTCTATGGCTACACCTTC
.,TRBJ1-4,TRBV4-1,TRBD1,CASSQESRGNEKLFF,TGCGCCAGCAGCCAAGAAAGCAGGGGGAACGAAAAACTGTTTTTT
.,TRBJ1-4,TRBV2,.,CASSTTGNEKLFF,TGTGCCAGCAGTACGACAGGAAATGAAAAACTGTTTTTT
once,TRBJ1-2,TRBV2,.,CASSVVKTGFGYTF,TGTGCCAGCAGTGTGGTAAAGACAGGATTTGGCTACACCTTC
.,TRBJ2-5,TRBV28,.,CASSFRQKGETQYF,TGTGCCAGCAGTTTCAGGCAGAAAGGAGAGACCCAGTACTTC
.,TRBJ1-2,TRBV28,.,CASTPDSTRGYTF,TGTGCCAGCACCCCGGACAGCACCCGGGGCTACACCTTC
.,TRBJ1-1,TRBV19,.,CASSIAGGSTEAFF,TGTGCCAGTAGTATAGCGGGGGGTTCGACTGAAGCTTTCTTT